This is a list of T cell receptor beta chains from one sample in a study of Graves' ophthalmopathy and Graves' hyperthyroidism. TCRdb reprocessed the multiplex PCR reads via MiXCR and lists one record per CDR3 protein. This table has approximately 160,000 distinct CDR3 sequences, 39% appearing once. The sample taken for sequencing was peripheral blood. The receptors were gathered from a man aged 25-45 years with Graves' ophthalmopathy. Both conserved end residues are part of each CDR3. A D gene is named only where the DNA matches it firmly. The size of a clone is reported for some rows only, either as once, few or many, or as a class for expanded clones.

j_call	clone_size	v_call	cdr3_length	d_call	cdr3_nt	cdr3_aa
TRBJ2-7	few	TRBV28	15	NA	TGTGCCAGCAGTATAACAGGGTATCTCTCCTACGAGCAGTACTTC	CASSITGYLSYEQYF
TRBJ1-1	NA	TRBV19	15	NA	TGTGCCAGTAGTCTGCCCCCGACAGTGAACACTGAAGCTTTCTTT	CASSLPPTVNTEAFF
TRBJ2-5	NA	TRBV24-1	16	TRBD1	TGTGCCACCAGTGATCCGGGACAGGGGGCGAGGGAGACCCAGTACTTC	CATSDPGQGARETQYF
TRBJ1-5	many	TRBV6-5	14	TRBD1	TGTGCCAGCAGTCCTCAGGGGGGCGGGCAGCCCCAGCATTTT	CASSPQGGGQPQHF
TRBJ2-5	NA	TRBV6-2/TRBV6-3	15	NA	TGTGCCAGCAGTCGCTACACCAGTTACCAAGAGACCCTGTACTTC	CASSRYTSYQETLYF
TRBJ2-2	many	TRBV7-8	17	NA	TGTGCCAGCAGCTTAGGAAGGCACAGGGTGCGGACCGGGGAGCTGTTTTTT	CASSLGRHRVRTGELFF
TRBJ2-7	NA	TRBV28	14	TRBD2	TGTGCCAGCCAGAGCGGGAGGAGGACCTACGAGCAGTACTTC	CASQSGRRTYEQYF
TRBJ2-2	many	TRBV6-2/TRBV6-3	13	NA	TGTGCCAGCAGTTCCGCGAACACCGGGGAGCTGTTTTTT	CASSSANTGELFF
TRBJ2-7	NA	TRBV24-1	15	TRBD1	TGTGCCACCAGTGGCACCGGGACAGGAGACTACGAGCAGTACTTC	CATSGTGTGDYEQYF
TRBJ2-5	many	TRBV3-1	20	NA	TGTGCCAGCAGCCAAGATAAGCTTATTGCGACTATAACCTTCCAAGAGACCCAGTACTTC	CASSQDKLIATITFQETQYF
TRBJ2-7	once	TRBV28	16	TRBD2	TGTGCCAGCTCCAATCCGGCCGGGAGGGGTCCCTACGAGCAGTACTTC	CASSNPAGRGPYEQYF
TRBJ1-1	many	TRBV29-1	13	TRBD1	TGCAGCGTTGAAGCCAGGACAGGCACTGAAGCTTTCTTT	CSVEARTGTEAFF
TRBJ1-2	NA	TRBV12-3/TRBV12-4	14	NA	TGTGCCAGCAGTCGGCAGGATGCTAACTATGGCTACACCTTC	CASSRQDANYGYTF
TRBJ2-2	NA	TRBV15	14	NA	TGTGCCACCCGTCCGGGACCGAACACCGGGGAGCTGTTTTTT	CATRPGPNTGELFF
TRBJ1-5	many	TRBV6-2/TRBV6-3	18	NA	TGTGCCAGCAGTTACTCGATCCCGGACGTTCTAGTGGATCAGCCCCAGCATTTT	CASSYSIPDVLVDQPQHF
TRBJ2-5	NA	TRBV11-1	18	TRBD2	TGTGCCAGCAGCTCCGACAGACTAGCGGGTGGGCTCCAAGAGACCCAGTACTTC	CASSSDRLAGGLQETQYF
TRBJ1-2	NA	TRBV30	16	NA	TGTGCCTGGAGTGTACTCGGGTTTGGGTATGGGATTGGCTACACCTTC	CAWSVLGFGYGIGYTF
TRBJ2-7	NA	TRBV29-1	14	TRBD1	TGCAGCGCCAAAAGGGGACAGGGGTACACCGAGCAGTACTTC	CSAKRGQGYTEQYF
TRBJ1-6	NA	TRBV15	16	NA	TGTGCCACCAGCAGAGATCGCGTGGATCTCAATTCACCCCTCCACTTT	CATSRDRVDLNSPLHF
TRBJ2-5	many	TRBV24-1	18	TRBD2	TGTGCCACCAGTGATACAAGCGGGAGGGCCATGAGAGGAGAGACCCAGTACTTC	CATSDTSGRAMRGETQYF
TRBJ2-7	NA	TRBV29-1	11	TRBD1	TGCAGCGTTGGCAGGGACAGCGAGCAGTACTTC	CSVGRDSEQYF
TRBJ2-2	NA	TRBV6-1	14	NA	TGTGCCAGCAGTACACCAGGGTACACCGGGGAGCTGTTTTTT	CASSTPGYTGELFF
TRBJ2-7	many	TRBV9	15	TRBD2	TGTGCCAGCAGCGTAGCTAGCGGGAGCGTCTACGAGCAGTACTTC	CASSVASGSVYEQYF
TRBJ2-5	many	TRBV7-2	16	TRBD2	TGTGCCAGCAGCTTAGTGGGGACTAGATTTCGAGAGACCCAGTACTTC	CASSLVGTRFRETQYF
TRBJ2-7	NA	TRBV28	13	NA	TGTGCCAGCACGAGGGGTACTACCTACGAGCAGTACTTC	CASTRGTTYEQYF
TRBJ1-6	many	TRBV7-2	13	NA	TGTGCCAGCAGCTTTCCACAGGGCGGGGCCCTCCACTTT	CASSFPQGGALHF
TRBJ2-4	many	TRBV5-6	15	NA	TGTGCCAGCAGCTGGACCAGAGTAGCCAAAAACATTCAGTACTTC	CASSWTRVAKNIQYF
TRBJ1-1	few	TRBV11-2	15	NA	TGTGCCAGCAGCCCTAGGACGACCGTGGGCACTGAAGCTTTCTTT	CASSPRTTVGTEAFF
TRBJ2-7	few	TRBV6-2/TRBV6-3	12	NA	TGTGCCAGCAGTGAGTCAGTTTACGAGCAGTACTTC	CASSESVYEQYF
TRBJ1-5	NA	TRBV30	14	TRBD1	TGTGCCTGGAGTGTGACAGGGAACAATCAGCCCCAGCATTTT	CAWSVTGNNQPQHF
TRBJ1-1	NA	TRBV19	14	NA	TGTGCCAGTAAATCCCCCGGACGTAACACTGAAGCTTTCTTT	CASKSPGRNTEAFF
TRBJ2-7	NA	TRBV11-2	16	TRBD2	TGTGCCAGCAGCATAGAGGGGACTAGCGGCACCTACGAGCAGTACTTC	CASSIEGTSGTYEQYF
TRBJ2-5	few	TRBV4-1	14	NA	TGCGCCAGCAGCGACCGGGGGAACCAAGAGACCCAGTACTTC	CASSDRGNQETQYF
TRBJ2-7	NA	TRBV5-1	15	TRBD1	TGCGCCAGCAGCGGCGGGACAGGGCAGTCAGACGAGCAGTACTTC	CASSGGTGQSDEQYF
TRBJ1-2	many	TRBV24-1	16	NA	TGTGCCACCAGTGATCGGACACCCGGACCGGAAAATGGCTACACCTTC	CATSDRTPGPENGYTF
TRBJ2-7	NA	TRBV19	14	NA	TGTGCCAGTAGAACGGACTCACCACCTTACGAGCAGTACTTC	CASRTDSPPYEQYF
TRBJ1-6	NA	TRBV5-1	14	NA	TGCGCCAGCAGCTTGGACACGGCTGACCCACCCCTCCACTTT	CASSLDTADPPLHF
TRBJ2-5	many	TRBV6-4	19	TRBD1	TGTGCCAGCAGACCCCCGCTAGGGACAGGGAAGGGAATCCAAGAGACCCAGTACTTC	CASRPPLGTGKGIQETQYF
TRBJ1-1	many	TRBV15	14	NA	TGTGCCACCAGCAGAGACAGAGGTAACACTGAAGCTTTCTTT	CATSRDRGNTEAFF
TRBJ1-6	NA	TRBV12-3/TRBV12-4	19	TRBD1	TGTGCCAGCAGGACCGGGACAGGGGGCGTGGGGGGAGGTAATTCACCCCTCCACTTT	CASRTGTGGVGGGNSPLHF